A selection of T cell receptor beta chains follows, all from one sample in a study of cytomegalovirus exposure and HLA in healthy donors. Data came from immunoSEQ multiplex PCR; TCRdb stores just in-frame clones and leaves some out. The sample lists over 150,000 clones, almost 85% occurring once. Sequencing was done on a sample of PBMCs. The receptors were sampled from a girl aged 5 to 17 in good health and CMV-seropositive. Each CDR3 is given with its conserved first and last residue. The D gene is left open where the match is weak. Clone size, where shown, is once, few, many, or a class for clones that have expanded.

CDR3	DNA	V	size	J	D
CASSFRVTSTDTQYF	TGTGCCAGCAGCTTCAGGGTTACTAGCACAGATACGCAGTATTTT	TRBV13	.	TRBJ2-3	.
CASLGTRTGSGNTIYF	TGTGCCAGCCTCGGTACGCGGACAGGCTCTGGAAACACCATATATTTT	TRBV7-8	.	TRBJ1-3	TRBD1
CASSDGFGYEQYF	TGTGCCAGCAGTGATGGGTTCGGGTACGAGCAGTACTTC	TRBV6-1	.	TRBJ2-7	.
CASRNLGGGVTPYF	TGTGCCAGCAGGAACCTAGGGGGCGGCGTGACTCCGTACTTC	TRBV6-1	.	TRBJ2-4	TRBD1
CASSALQGSGNTIYF	TGTGCCAGCAGCGCGTTACAGGGAAGTGGAAACACCATATATTTT	TRBV11-2	.	TRBJ1-3	.
CATRQVGTGELFF	TGTGCCACCCGACAGGTTGGCACCGGGGAGCTGTTTTTT	TRBV2	.	TRBJ2-2	.
CASSIGTGGQPQHF	TGTGCCAGCAGTATTGGGACAGGGGGTCAGCCCCAGCATTTT	TRBV6-5	.	TRBJ1-5	TRBD1
CASSGLVRGHSYEQYF	TGTGCCAGCAGTGGTTTGGTCAGGGGGCACTCCTACGAGCAGTACTTC	TRBV2	.	TRBJ2-7	TRBD1
CASSERRRANYGYTF	TGTGCCAGCAGTGAACGGAGGCGAGCTAACTATGGCTACACCTTC	TRBV6-1	few	TRBJ1-2	.
CASSAPSGGLYNEQFF	TGTGCCAGCAGCGCCCCTAGCGGGGGGCTCTACAATGAGCAGTTCTTC	TRBV9	.	TRBJ2-1	TRBD2
CASSHSLSNQPQHF	TGTGCCAGCAGCCACAGCCTTAGCAATCAGCCCCAGCATTTT	TRBV6-1	.	TRBJ1-5	.
CASSSPGAAGTQYF	TGTGCCAGCAGTTCACCGGGAGCGGCAGGGACCCAGTACTTC	TRBV27	.	TRBJ2-5	.
CASSQAGGAEAFF	TGTGCCAGCAGCCAAGCGGGTGGCGCTGAAGCTTTCTTT	TRBV7-3	once	TRBJ1-1	.
CASSLELVWGVGSNQPQHF	TGTGCCAGCAGCTTAGAGCTCGTTTGGGGGGTTGGCAGCAATCAGCCCCAGCATTTT	TRBV7-9	.	TRBJ1-5	.
CAWMPPGTGVRDTEAFF	TGTGCCTGGATGCCCCCCGGGACAGGGGTTCGGGACACTGAAGCTTTCTTT	TRBV30	.	TRBJ1-1	TRBD1
CASSAQGAEAFF	TGCGCCAGCAGCGCTCAGGGGGCTGAAGCTTTCTTT	TRBV4-1	once	TRBJ1-1	TRBD1
CASSPRSQPPYEQYF	TGTGCCAGCAGTCCCCGGTCCCAACCTCCCTACGAGCAGTACTTC	TRBV28	.	TRBJ2-7	.
CASGKKQGTTNEKLFF	TGTGCCAGTGGAAAGAAACAGGGGACAACTAATGAAAAACTGTTTTTT	TRBV27	.	TRBJ1-4	TRBD1
CASRAGQGVNTGELFF	TGTGCCAGCAGGGCGGGACAGGGGGTTAACACCGGGGAGCTGTTTTTT	TRBV27	.	TRBJ2-2	TRBD1
CASTPLGSESYNEQFF	TGTGCCAGCACCCCCCTAGGATCCGAGTCCTACAATGAGCAGTTCTTC	TRBV7-9	few	TRBJ2-1	.
CASRDSRGSPLHF	TGTGCCAGCAGGGACTCCCGAGGTTCACCCCTCCACTTT	TRBV6-5	.	TRBJ1-6	.
CASSQDPGVTYNSPLHF	TGTGCCAGCAGCCAAGACCCAGGGGTCACTTATAATTCACCCCTCCACTTT	TRBV4-2	.	TRBJ1-6	.
CASSQDPSGGRYNEQFF	TGTGCCAGCAGCCAAGATCCCAGCGGGGGTCGATACAATGAGCAGTTCTTC	TRBV4-2	.	TRBJ2-1	TRBD2
CASGVADNEQFF	TGTGCTTCCGGGGTAGCCGACAATGAGCAGTTCTTC	TRBV6-5	.	TRBJ2-1	.
CASSDPTNSGNTIYF	TGCGCCAGCAGTGACCCGACTAACTCTGGAAACACCATATATTTT	TRBV10-1	once	TRBJ1-3	.
CAWSRLSSGNTIYF	TGTGCCTGGAGCCGTTTGAGCTCTGGAAACACCATATATTTT	TRBV30	.	TRBJ1-3	.
CASSYGGYTEAFF	TGTGCCAGCAGTTACGGAGGTTACACTGAAGCTTTCTTT	TRBV6-5	.	TRBJ1-1	.
CSVKGGFQETQYF	TGCAGCGTGAAGGGGGGGTTCCAAGAGACCCAGTACTTC	TRBV29-1	.	TRBJ2-5	.
CAWRASGSFNGYTF	TGTGCCTGGAGGGCCAGCGGGTCCTTCAATGGCTACACCTTC	TRBV30	few	TRBJ1-2	.
CASSTGGSQPQHF	TGTGCCAGCAGCACAGGGGGTTCTCAGCCCCAGCATTTT	TRBV7-3	.	TRBJ1-5	TRBD1
CASSHDRVGGYTF	TGTGCCAGCAGTCACGACAGGGTTGGTGGCTACACCTTC	TRBV11-3	.	TRBJ1-2	TRBD1
CASSLTGGVYNEQFF	TGTGCCAGCAGTCTTACAGGGGGAGTCTACAATGAGCAGTTCTTC	TRBV6-6	.	TRBJ2-1	TRBD1
CSARNEPQAFF	TGCAGTGCCCGCAATGAGCCTCAAGCTTTCTTT	TRBV20-1	.	TRBJ1-1	.
CASSQVVAEQFF	TGTGCCAGCAGCCAAGTAGTTGCTGAGCAGTTCTTC	TRBV14	.	TRBJ2-1	.
CASSETTSGGKNIQYF	TGTGCCAGCAGTGAGACCACTAGCGGGGGTAAAAACATTCAGTACTTC	TRBV6-4	.	TRBJ2-4	TRBD2
CASSIRTGSDEQYF	TGTGCCAGTAGTATACGAACAGGGAGCGACGAGCAGTACTTC	TRBV19	.	TRBJ2-7	.
CASSSRTSEGGELFF	TGTGCCAGCAGCTCCCGGACTAGCGAGGGCGGGGAGCTGTTTTTT	TRBV7-9	.	TRBJ2-2	TRBD2
CAWSGQASSNQPQHF	TGTGCCTGGAGTGGACAGGCGAGTAGCAATCAGCCCCAGCATTTT	TRBV30	.	TRBJ1-5	.
CASTNPQGDGYTF	TGTGCCAGCACTAACCCGCAGGGTGATGGCTACACCTTC	TRBV18	.	TRBJ1-2	.
CASSAGINTEAFF	TGTGCCAGCAGCGCCGGGATCAACACTGAAGCTTTCTTT	TRBV9	.	TRBJ1-1	.
CASSITTAYEQYF	TGTGCCAGTAGTATAACCACAGCCTACGAGCAGTACTTC	TRBV19	.	TRBJ2-7	.
CASSQQTGSGNTIYF	TGTGCCAGCAGCCAACAAACAGGGTCTGGAAACACCATATATTTT	TRBV4-2	.	TRBJ1-3	.
CASSIEGRSGVLDTQYF	TGTGCCAGTAGTATAGAGGGGCGTAGCGGGGTGTTAGATACGCAGTATTTT	TRBV19	few	TRBJ2-3	TRBD2
CASSVQGNLENTIYF	TGTGCCAGCAGCGTACAGGGGAATTTGGAAAACACCATATATTTT	TRBV9	.	TRBJ1-3	.
CASSEGGRKLFF	TGTGCCAGCAGTGAGGGGGGTAGAAAACTGTTTTTT	TRBV6-1	.	TRBJ1-4	.
CASSLGVGLGTGAYNEQFF	TGCGCCAGCAGCTTGGGTGTTGGGCTGGGGACAGGGGCATACAATGAGCAGTTCTTC	TRBV5-1	.	TRBJ2-1	TRBD1
CASSESPGTYEQYF	TGTGCCAGCAGCGAAAGTCCTGGCACCTACGAGCAGTACTTC	TRBV7-6	.	TRBJ2-7	.
CASSLFWGENTEAFF	TGTGCCAGCAGCTTATTTTGGGGCGAGAACACTGAAGCTTTCTTT	TRBV7-2	.	TRBJ1-1	.
CASSLSGMNTEAFF	TGCGCCAGCAGCTTATCAGGCATGAACACTGAAGCTTTCTTT	TRBV5-1	.	TRBJ1-1	.
CASSPQGIVTEAFF	TGTGCCAGCTCGCCCCAGGGGATTGTCACTGAAGCTTTCTTT	TRBV18	.	TRBJ1-1	.
CASSSGQGAYNEQFF	TGCGCCAGCAGCTCGGGACAGGGGGCTTACAATGAGCAGTTCTTC	TRBV5-1	.	TRBJ2-1	TRBD1
CAWSVLTGKSYGYTF	TGTGCCTGGAGTGTACTAACAGGGAAGTCCTATGGCTACACCTTC	TRBV30	few	TRBJ1-2	.
CSVSGTYHNEQFF	TGCAGCGTTAGCGGGACATATCACAATGAGCAGTTCTTC	TRBV29-1	once	TRBJ2-1	.
CASSQDLRLAGGPTDTQYF	TGCGCCAGCAGCCAAGATCTCCGACTAGCGGGGGGGCCCACAGATACGCAGTATTTT	TRBV4-1	few	TRBJ2-3	TRBD2
CASRRLRSPLHF	TGTGCCAGCAGACGGCTCAGGTCACCCCTCCACTTT	TRBV6-5	.	TRBJ1-6	.